The 32 T cell receptor beta chains given below trace back to one sample, sequenced in a study of CD8+CD57+ T cells in acquired aplastic anemia. Before being chosen for sequencing, patients had shown CD8+CD57+ cell expansion by flow cytometry. Researchers used genomic DNA as the template to profile TCR beta VDJ and CDR3. MiXCR, run by TCRdb on the reads, gives a single entry per CDR3 protein. Counted here are around 210,000 distinct CDR3 sequences, 65% occurring once; the ten biggest clones make up around 58%. The sequenced material came from sorted CD4+, CD8+, or CD8+CD57+ T cells (not recorded which) from PBMCs. These receptors were obtained from a human donor with aplastic anemia.

The chain is built from TRBV2 and TRBJ2-7; D perhaps matches TRBD2 (6 bases). Germline V gene lookup returns CDR1 SNHLY and CDR2 FYNNEI. V was pared by 1 base and J by 5 bases, with 15 bases between. The CDR3 sequence is 15 residues long. The CDR3 region is CASSEEGTPQDEQYF. The CDR3 DNA is TGTGCCAGCAGTGAAGAGGGGACTCCTCAGGACGAGCAGTACTTC. Full variable domain (remainder filled in from reference TRBV2 and TRBJ2-7): EPEVTQTPSHQVTQMGQEVILRCVPISNHLYFYWYRQILGQKVEFLVSFYNNEISEKSEIFDDQFSVERPDGSNFTLKIRSTKLEDSAMYFCASSEEGTPQDEQYFGPGTRLTVT.

This clonotype showed up many times. The J gene is TRBJ1-4, the V gene TRBV7-8; no firm D call. Germline values: CDR1 SGHVS, CDR2 FQNEAQ. The CDR3 runs 15 residues. V was cut by 5 bases and J by 3 bases, with 13 bases left in between. CDR3 DNA: TGTGCCAGCAGCGAAAGGTTCAGTCCTAATGAAAAACTGTTTTTT. The encoded protein is CASSERFSPNEKLFF.

Details on this clonotype: The junction shows a germline mismatch at one end, possibly a read error. The chain joins TRBV2 to TRBJ1-4, with 8 bases that match TRBD1. The CDR3 sequence is 19 residues long. Germline V gene data show CDR1 as SNHLY and CDR2 as FYNNEI. CDR3 bases: TGCGCCAGCTCACCTAAAAGTTGGACAGGGCTTGCAACTAATGAAAAACTGTTTTTT. It translates to CASSPKSWTGLATNEKLFF.

V gene TRBV7-6 combines with J gene TRBJ2-1; 16 bases line up with TRBD2. Trimming at V came to 5 bases and at J to 6 bases, leaving 4 bases not matched to a gene. Germline assignment: CDR1 SGHVS and CDR2 FNYEAQ. This CDR3 spans 16 amino acids. The CDR3 loop is CASSPGTSGGANEQFF. CDR3 nucleotide sequence: TGTGCCAGCAGCCCGGGGACTAGCGGGGGGGCCAATGAGCAGTTCTTC.

The CDR3 spells CASSLVGGGTGELFF. For the CDR3, the DNA is TGTGCCAGCAGCTTAGTCGGAGGGGGCACCGGGGAGCTGTTTTTT. V is TRBV7-7 and J is TRBJ2-2; D tentatively reads TRBD1 or TRBD2 (6 bases each). The germline CDR1 and CDR2 sequences are SSHAT and FNYEAQ (reference sequence). CDR3 length: 15 residues. V lost 1 base, J lost 4 bases, and 10 bases lay in between.

This clonotype was detected once. The chain recombines TRBV10-3 with TRBJ1-3, with TRBD1 matching over 8 bases. CDR1 is ENHRY, CDR2 SYGVKD, per germline. This CDR3 has 15 residues. J was trimmed by 3 bases and V by 3 bases; bases with no gene match: 4. This CDR3 reads CAISDRGQNGNTIYF. The CDR3 DNA sequence: TGTGCCATCAGTGACAGGGGGCAGAATGGAAACACCATATATTTT.

V and J are TRBV24-1 and TRBJ2-3, with 12 positions matching TRBD2. Germline V gene lookup returns CDR1 KGHDR and CDR2 SFDVKD. V shed 3 bases, J shed 0 bases, and the junction held 9 bases outside the gene matches. The CDR3 is 19 amino acids. CDR3 coding DNA: TGTGCCACCAGTGATGTCTTCGGGACTAGCGGGTGGAGCACAGATACGCAGTATTTT. Translated, it gives CATSDVFGTSGWSTDTQYF.

The chain carries TRBV24-1 and TRBJ2-7; possibly TRBD1 or TRBD2 for D (5 bases each). There are 14 residues in the CDR3. Between the trimmed V and J ends, which lost 5 bases and 6 bases, there was a span of 16 bases. CDR1 is KGHDR, CDR2 SFDVKD, per germline. The CDR3 region is CATSARGRISEQYF. Written as DNA, the CDR3 is TGTGCCACCAGTGCAAGGGGACGGATCTCCGAGCAGTACTTC.

V and J are TRBV7-9 and TRBJ1-6, with D possibly being TRBD1 (6 bases). CDR1 and CDR2 (germline): SEHNR, FQNEAQ (reference sequence). The CDR3 totals 15 residues. With 6 bases removed from V and 5 bases from J, the gap between germline ends came to 14 bases. The CDR3 region is CASRSLGGNNSPLHF. The CDR3 region has the DNA TGTGCCAGCAGAAGTCTGGGGGGCAATAATTCACCCCTCCACTTT.

The rearrangement links TRBV5-6 to TRBJ2-1; D is ambiguous. Germline assignment: CDR1 SGHDT and CDR2 YYEEEE. The CDR3 spans 16 residues. V lost 1 base to trimming and J lost 2 bases, with 13 bases between them. The CDR3 loop is CASSLTAGNTYNEQFF. DNA of the CDR3: TGTGCCAGCAGCTTGACAGCTGGAAACACCTACAATGAGCAGTTCTTC. Together with reference TRBV5-6 and TRBJ2-1, the CDR3 gives the full variable domain: DAGVTQSPTHLIKTRGQQVTLRCSPKSGHDTVSWYQQALGQGPQFIFQYYEEEERQRGNFPDRFSGHQFPNYSSELNVNALLLGDSALYLCASSLTAGNTYNEQFFGPGTRLTVL.

The chain joins TRBV15 to TRBJ2-1; 9 positions agree with TRBD1. V lost 3 bases, J lost 8 bases, and 8 bases stayed unmatched. Germline V gene sequence: CDR1 LNHNV, CDR2 YYDKDF (reference sequence). The CDR3 is 15 residues long. The chain's CDR3 is CATSSRDRESDEQFF. In DNA form, the CDR3 reads TGTGCCACCAGCAGCCGGGACAGGGAGAGCGATGAGCAGTTCTTC. Complete variable domain (other parts from reference TRBV15 and TRBJ2-1): DAMVIQNPRYQVTQFGKPVTLSCSQTLNHNVMYWYQQKSSQAPKLLFHYYDKDFNNEADTPDNFQSRRPNTSFCFLDIRSPGLGDTAMYLCATSSRDRESDEQFFGPGTRLTVL.

In this sample, this clonotype turned up once. V gene TRBV7-2 combines with J gene TRBJ2-7; TRBD1 matches at 11 bases. This CDR3 has 15 residues. Germline CDR1 and CDR2: SGHTA and FQGNSA. The trim removed 2 bases at V and 3 bases at J, leaving 3 bases unmatched. The CDR3 loop is CASSLWDRGDYEQYF. DNA for the CDR3: TGTGCCAGCAGCTTATGGGACAGGGGGGACTACGAGCAGTACTTC.

CDR3 residues: CASSYTFTDTQYF. The DNA for the CDR3 is TGTGCCAGCAGTTACACTTTCACAGATACGCAGTATTTT. J is TRBJ2-3 and V is TRBV6-5, with D uncertain. With 2 bases removed from V and 2 bases from J, the gap between germline ends came to 5 bases. The CDR3 contains 13 residues. CDR1 is MNHEY and CDR2 is SVGAGI in the germline V gene.

Comment on this clonotype: A much bigger clone sits one base away, suggesting this may be a read error. This CDR3 is CASSLTGGGGWVSEQFF. In DNA, the CDR3 is TGTGCCAGCAGCTTAACGGGGGGGGGGGGCTGGGTCAGTGAGCAGTTCTTC. V and J are TRBV7-3 and TRBJ2-1, with D perhaps TRBD2 (7 bases). The V end was cut by 0 bases, the J end by 9 bases, with 21 bases between. Germline CDR1 is SGHTA and CDR2 is FQGTGA. This CDR3 region has 17 residues.

The chain joins TRBV5-4 to TRBJ2-3; 9 bases align to TRBD2. Per germline, CDR1 SGHNT and CDR2 YYREEE (reference sequence). CDR3 length equals 16 residues. Trimming removed 4 bases from V and 1 base from J; junction bases left unmatched: 7. The CDR3 DNA is TGTGCCAGCAGCCTTGGACTAGCGCATGGCACAGATACGCAGTATTTT. This gives the protein CASSLGLAHGTDTQYF.

The chain carries TRBV20-1 and TRBJ2-7; tentatively, D is TRBD2 (5 bases). The CDR3 is made up of 13 amino acids. V was clipped by 6 bases and J by 3 bases, with 15 bases between them. Germline values: CDR1 DFQATT, CDR2 SNEGSKA (reference sequence). CDR3 sequence: CSASSLEDYEQYF. DNA for the CDR3: TGCAGTGCCAGCTCACTAGAAGACTACGAGCAGTACTTC.

The genes are TRBV10-3 and TRBJ2-7; either TRBD1 or TRBD2 may supply D (6 bases each). CDR3 length: 12 amino acids. Germline V gives CDR1 ENHRY, CDR2 SYGVKD. Trimming cost V 9 bases and J 0 bases, with 9 bases left between them. The CDR3 nucleotides read TGTGCCATGGGGGGCAGCTCCTACGAGCAGTACTTC. Translated, it gives CAMGGSSYEQYF.

Notes on this clonotype: This CDR3 is missing its conserved last phenylalanine or tryptophan, likely due to a read error. The V call is TRBV28, the J call TRBJ2-2; D is perhaps TRBD1 (5 bases). CDR3 length: 17 residues. Germline values: CDR1 MDHEN, CDR2 SYDVKM. The CDR3 DNA follows: TGTGCCAGCAGACGGCCAGGGATTACGTTGGGAACCGAGGAGCTGTTTCTT. It translates to CASRRPGITLGTEELFL.

The V gene is TRBV9, the J gene TRBJ1-1; TRBD1 might be the D (5 bases). V lost 0 bases, J lost 0 bases, and 12 bases lay in between. Germline CDR1 and CDR2: SGDLS and YYNGEE. The CDR3 is 16 residues long. The CDR3 DNA reads as TGTGCCAGCAGCGTAGGTTCCCAGGGCCTGAACACTGAAGCTTTCTTT. Its protein is CASSVGSQGLNTEAFF.

This clonotype has at least ten counts. This chain links TRBV10-3 with TRBJ2-1, with no clear D. The CDR3 has 12 amino acids. Germline CDR1 and CDR2: ENHRY and SYGVKD. With 1 base removed from V and 9 bases from J, the gap between germline ends came to 7 bases. CDR3 DNA: TGTGCCATCAGTGAGTTTTTTGGTGAGCAGTTCTTC. Protein sequence: CAISEFFGEQFF.

On this clonotype: The junction differs from germline at one of its ends, possibly a read error. The chain is built from TRBV7-9 and TRBJ2-1, with D hard to call. CDR3 length: 15 amino acids. Germline V lookup: CDR1 SEHNR, CDR2 FQNEAQ (reference sequence). CDR3 residues: CAGSPVSGSYNEQFF. In nucleotides, the CDR3 is TGTGCCGGCAGCCCCGTCTCCGGCTCCTACAATGAGCAGTTCTTC. The full variable domain, its missing parts supplied by reference TRBV7-9 and TRBJ2-1, is DTGVSQNPRHKITKRGQNVTFRCDPISEHNRLYWYRQTLGQGPEFLTYFQNEAQLEKSRLLSDRFSAERPKGSFSTLEIQRTEQGDSAMYLCAGSPVSGSYNEQFFGPGTRLTVL.

The CDR3 sequence: CASSSSEGSTDTQYF. The DNA for the CDR3 is TGTGCCAGCAGCTCTAGCGAGGGGAGCACAGATACGCAGTATTTT. The chain uses TRBV7-6 and TRBJ2-3, with D tentatively TRBD2 (6 bases). The CDR3 length is 15 residues. Germline V CDR1 and CDR2: SGHVS, FNYEAQ. V was cut by 4 bases and J by 0 bases, with 11 bases left in between.

V usage is TRBV20-1 and J usage is TRBJ2-1; D ambiguous. Between the trimmed V and J ends, which lost 0 bases and 8 bases, there was a span of 14 bases. The CDR3 totals 14 residues. Germline loops: CDR1 DFQATT, CDR2 SNEGSKA (reference sequence). In nucleotides, the CDR3 is TGCAGTGCTAGAGATCCGGCTCTATTTTATGAGCAGTTCTTC. Translation gives CSARDPALFYEQFF.

Turning to this clonotype: Its ends do not fully match the called genes, so a read error is possible. This chain uses TRBV7-7 with TRBJ2-6; possible D gene TRBD1, 6 bases. The CDR3 contains 13 residues. Germline values: CDR1 SSHAT, CDR2 FNYEAQ (reference sequence). This chain's CDR3 is CASSLGGSNVLTF. Written as DNA, the CDR3 is TGTGCTAGCAGCTTAGGGGGTTCCAACGTCCTGACTTTC.

The rearrangement links TRBV15 to TRBJ2-7, with D perhaps matching TRBD1 (6 bases). Between the trimmed V and J ends, which lost 3 bases and 5 bases, there was a span of 20 bases. The CDR3 spans 16 residues. Germline V gives CDR1 LNHNV, CDR2 YYDKDF (reference sequence). The CDR3 loop is CATSSLVPRGLNEQYF. DNA of the CDR3: TGTGCCACCAGCAGCTTAGTTCCCAGGGGCTTAAACGAGCAGTACTTC.

This chain connects TRBV10-3 to TRBJ2-3; TRBD1 matches 8 bases. Germline V lookup: CDR1 ENHRY, CDR2 SYGVKD. The CDR3 is made up of 15 amino acids. V gave up 4 bases and J gave up 3 bases; unmatched junction bases: 6. The DNA for the CDR3 is TGTGCCATCAGTGGAGGTCAGGGGGCGACAGATACGCAGTATTTT. This codes for CAISGGQGATDTQYF.

This clonotype was found many times. The chain has TRBV19 and TRBJ2-7, with 9 nucleotides matching TRBD1. After removal of 5 bases from V and 1 base from J, the junction contained 3 bases not matched to a gene. This CDR3 region has 14 residues. Germline V gene lookup returns CDR1 LNHDA and CDR2 SQIVND (reference sequence). The CDR3: CASSAGTGSYEQYF. The CDR3, as DNA: TGTGCCAGTAGTGCCGGGACAGGGTCCTACGAGCAGTACTTC.

The CDR3 coding sequence is TGTGCCAGCAGCTTCTCGGGAGCTCCAGATACGCAGTATTTT. It translates to CASSFSGAPDTQYF. The gene calls are TRBV7-9 and TRBJ2-3; D might be TRBD2 (6 bases). Between the trimmed V and J ends, which lost 3 bases and 4 bases, there was a span of 11 bases. This CDR3 spans 14 amino acids. Per the germline V gene, CDR1 is SEHNR and CDR2 is FQNEAQ (reference sequence). The full variable domain, with the rest looked up from reference TRBV7-9 and TRBJ2-3, is DTGVSQNPRHKITKRGQNVTFRCDPISEHNRLYWYRQTLGQGPEFLTYFQNEAQLEKSRLLSDRFSAERPKGSFSTLEIQRTEQGDSAMYLCASSFSGAPDTQYFGPGTRLTVL.

The rearrangement joins TRBV10-3 to TRBJ2-3; tentative D call: TRBD1 (7 bases). This CDR3 is built from 14 residues. CDR1 and CDR2 (germline): ENHRY, SYGVKD. V was shortened by 4 bases and J by 5 bases, with 13 bases between the two germline ends. The CDR3 loop is CAISVGGGKDTQYF. In DNA, the CDR3 is TGTGCCATCAGTGTCGGAGGGGGCAAAGATACGCAGTATTTT.

For this clonotype: Given a much more abundant clone one base away, this may be a read error. V gene TRBV5-1 combines with J gene TRBJ2-1, with 8 positions matching TRBD1. The CDR3 runs 18 residues. V shed 0 bases, J shed 2 bases, and the junction held 10 bases outside the gene matches. Germline CDR1 reads SGHRS; CDR2 reads YFSETQ. CDR3: CASSLVLPQGVTYNEQFF. CDR3 DNA sequence: TGCGCCAGCAGCTTGGTTCTCCCACAGGGGGTCACCTACAATGAGCAGTTCTTC.

The chain carries TRBV2 and TRBJ1-1, with D unresolved. The CDR3 length is 14 residues. The V end was cut by 6 bases, the J end by 3 bases, with 14 bases between. Germline values: CDR1 SNHLY, CDR2 FYNNEI. The CDR3, as DNA: TGTGCCAGCAGCTCCACCTTGGGTGACACTGAAGCTTTCTTT. Translation gives CASSSTLGDTEAFF.

The sample holds a few counts of this clonotype. J is TRBJ2-5 and V is TRBV7-8, with D unclear. The germline CDR1 and CDR2 sequences are SGHVS and FQNEAQ. Trimming took 6 bases from V and 4 from J, leaving 12 bases between them. The CDR3 has 13 amino acids. The CDR3 region has the DNA TGTGCCAGCAGAGACCTCCGTCGAGAGACCCAGTACTTC. Translated, it gives CASRDLRRETQYF.